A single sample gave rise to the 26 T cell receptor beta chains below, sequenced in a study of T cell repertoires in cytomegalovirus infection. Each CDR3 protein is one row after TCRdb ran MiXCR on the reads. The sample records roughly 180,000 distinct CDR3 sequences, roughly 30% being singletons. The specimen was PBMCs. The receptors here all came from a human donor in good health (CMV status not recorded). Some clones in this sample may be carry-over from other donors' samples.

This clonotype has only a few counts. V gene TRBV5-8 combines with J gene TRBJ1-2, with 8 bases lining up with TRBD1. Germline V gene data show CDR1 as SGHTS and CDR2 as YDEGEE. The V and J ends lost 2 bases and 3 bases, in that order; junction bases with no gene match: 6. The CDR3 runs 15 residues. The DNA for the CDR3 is TGTGCCAGCAGCTTTTGGACAGGGCTCGACTATGGCTACACCTTC. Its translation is CASSFWTGLDYGYTF. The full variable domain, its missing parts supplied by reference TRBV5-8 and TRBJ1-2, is EAGVTQSPTHLIKTRGQQATLRCSPISGHTSVYWYQQALGLGLQFLLWYDEGEERNRGNFPPRFSGRQFPNYSSELNVNALELEDSALYLCASSFWTGLDYGYTFGSGTRLTVV.

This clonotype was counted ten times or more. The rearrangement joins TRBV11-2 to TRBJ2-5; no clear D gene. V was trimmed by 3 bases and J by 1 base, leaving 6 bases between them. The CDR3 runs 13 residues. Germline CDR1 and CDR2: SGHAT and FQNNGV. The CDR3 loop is CASSFGLQETQYF. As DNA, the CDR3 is TGTGCCAGCAGCTTCGGGCTCCAAGAGACCCAGTACTTC.

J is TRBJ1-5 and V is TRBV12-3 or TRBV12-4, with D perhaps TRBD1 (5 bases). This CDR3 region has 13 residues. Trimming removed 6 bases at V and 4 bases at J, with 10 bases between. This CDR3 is CASSRGQNQPQHF. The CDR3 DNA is TGTGCCAGCAGCCGCGGACAAAATCAGCCCCAGCATTTT.

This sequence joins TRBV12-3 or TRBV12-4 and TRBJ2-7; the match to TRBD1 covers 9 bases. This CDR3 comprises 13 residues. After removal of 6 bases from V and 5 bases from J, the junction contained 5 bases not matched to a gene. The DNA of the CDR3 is TGTGCCAGCAGGGGACAGGGCAGGAACGAGCAGTACTTC. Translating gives CASRGQGRNEQYF.

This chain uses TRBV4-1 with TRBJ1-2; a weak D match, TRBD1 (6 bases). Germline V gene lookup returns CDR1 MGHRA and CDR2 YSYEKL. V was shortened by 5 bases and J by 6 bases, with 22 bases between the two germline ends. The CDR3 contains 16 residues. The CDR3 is CASSATWGQGRDGYTF. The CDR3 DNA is TGCGCCAGCAGCGCTACCTGGGGCCAGGGGCGGGATGGCTACACCTTC.

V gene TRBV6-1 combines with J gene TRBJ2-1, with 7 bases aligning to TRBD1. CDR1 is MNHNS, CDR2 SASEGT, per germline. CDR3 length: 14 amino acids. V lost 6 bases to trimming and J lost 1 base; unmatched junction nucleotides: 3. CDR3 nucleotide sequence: TGTGCCAGCAGCCTGACAGGGTCCTACAATGAGCAGTTCTTC. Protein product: CASSLTGSYNEQFF.

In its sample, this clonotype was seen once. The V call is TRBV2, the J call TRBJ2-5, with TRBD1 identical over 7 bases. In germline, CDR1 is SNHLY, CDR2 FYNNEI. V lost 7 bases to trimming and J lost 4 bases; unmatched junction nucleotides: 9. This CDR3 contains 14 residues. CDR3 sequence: CASTMRSGGETQYF. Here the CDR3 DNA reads TGTGCCAGCACCATGAGGTCAGGGGGAGAGACCCAGTACTTC.

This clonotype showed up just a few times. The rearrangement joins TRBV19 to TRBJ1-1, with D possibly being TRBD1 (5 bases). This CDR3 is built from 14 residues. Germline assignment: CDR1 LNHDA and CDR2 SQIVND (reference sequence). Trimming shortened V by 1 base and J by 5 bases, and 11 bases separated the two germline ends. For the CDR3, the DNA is TGTGCCAGTAGTATAGGAGGGGAGGGGACTGAAGCTTTCTTT. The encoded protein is CASSIGGEGTEAFF.

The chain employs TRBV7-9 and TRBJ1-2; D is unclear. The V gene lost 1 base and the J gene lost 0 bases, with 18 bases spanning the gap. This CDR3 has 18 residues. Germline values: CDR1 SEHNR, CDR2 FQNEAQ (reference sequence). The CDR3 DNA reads TGTGCCAGCAGCTTAGAATCCCCCGTAGACACCGCTAACTATGGCTACACCTTC. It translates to CASSLESPVDTANYGYTF.

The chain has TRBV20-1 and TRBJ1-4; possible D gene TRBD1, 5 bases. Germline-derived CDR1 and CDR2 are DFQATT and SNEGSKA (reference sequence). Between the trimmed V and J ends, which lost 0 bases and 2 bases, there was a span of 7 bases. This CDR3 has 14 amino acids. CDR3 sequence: CSARDGGTNEKLFF. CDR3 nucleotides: TGCAGTGCTAGAGATGGGGGGACTAATGAAAAACTGTTTTTT.

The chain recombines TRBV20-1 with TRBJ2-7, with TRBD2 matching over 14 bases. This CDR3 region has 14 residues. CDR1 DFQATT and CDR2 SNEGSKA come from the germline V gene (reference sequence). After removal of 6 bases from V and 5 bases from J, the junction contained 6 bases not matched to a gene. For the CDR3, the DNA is TGCAGTGCCTCCGGGACTAGCGGGGGAAACGAGCAGTACTTC. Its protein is CSASGTSGGNEQYF.

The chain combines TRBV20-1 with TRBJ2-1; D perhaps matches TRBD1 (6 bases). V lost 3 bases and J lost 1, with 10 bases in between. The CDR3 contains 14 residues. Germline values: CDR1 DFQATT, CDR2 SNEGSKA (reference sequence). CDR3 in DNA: TGCAGTGCTAGGGACAGTGGATCCTACAATGAGCAGTTCTTC. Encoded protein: CSARDSGSYNEQFF.

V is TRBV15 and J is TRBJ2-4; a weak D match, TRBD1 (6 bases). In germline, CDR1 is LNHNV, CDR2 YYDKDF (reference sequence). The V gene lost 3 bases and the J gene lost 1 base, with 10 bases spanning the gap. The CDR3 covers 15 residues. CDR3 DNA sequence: TGTGCCACCAGCAGGGGAACAGGGGCCAAAAACATTCAGTACTTC. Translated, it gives CATSRGTGAKNIQYF.

The CDR3 nucleotides are TGCGCCAGCAGTGAGTTAGATACGCAGTATTTT. The encoded protein is CASSELDTQYF. The chain is built from TRBV10-2 and TRBJ2-3, with D hard to call. Germline assignment: CDR1 WSHSY and CDR2 SAAADI. V shed 1 base and J shed 5 bases, with 1 base lying between them. This CDR3 has 11 amino acids.

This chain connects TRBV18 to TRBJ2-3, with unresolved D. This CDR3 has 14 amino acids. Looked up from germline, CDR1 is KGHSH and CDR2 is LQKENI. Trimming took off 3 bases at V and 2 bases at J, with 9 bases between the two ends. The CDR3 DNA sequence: TGTGCCAGCTCACCTCTGGCGGTCACAGATACGCAGTATTTT. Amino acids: CASSPLAVTDTQYF.

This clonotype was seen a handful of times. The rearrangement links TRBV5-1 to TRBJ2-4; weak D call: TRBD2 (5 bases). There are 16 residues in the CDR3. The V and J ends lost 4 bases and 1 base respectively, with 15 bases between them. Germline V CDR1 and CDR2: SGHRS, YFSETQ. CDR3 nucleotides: TGCGCCAGCAGCCCAGGACTGCCAGAGGCCAAAAACATTCAGTACTTC. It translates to CASSPGLPEAKNIQYF.

The CDR3 DNA reads TGCAGTGCTAGAGATCGGACAGTTCCCTCCTACGAGCAGTACTTC. Residues: CSARDRTVPSYEQYF. This chain connects TRBV20-1 to TRBJ2-7, with D perhaps TRBD1 (6 bases). Trimming shortened V by 0 bases and J by 0 bases, and 12 bases separated the two germline ends. This CDR3 is 15 amino acids long. The V gene's germline CDR1 is DFQATT and CDR2 SNEGSKA (reference sequence).

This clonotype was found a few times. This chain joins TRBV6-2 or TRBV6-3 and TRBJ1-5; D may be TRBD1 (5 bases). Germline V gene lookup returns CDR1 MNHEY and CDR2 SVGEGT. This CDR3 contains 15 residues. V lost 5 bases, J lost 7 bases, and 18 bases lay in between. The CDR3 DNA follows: TGTGCCAGCAGTCAGATCGGGGCTCGTGGCCAGCCCCAGCATTTT. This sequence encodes CASSQIGARGQPQHF.

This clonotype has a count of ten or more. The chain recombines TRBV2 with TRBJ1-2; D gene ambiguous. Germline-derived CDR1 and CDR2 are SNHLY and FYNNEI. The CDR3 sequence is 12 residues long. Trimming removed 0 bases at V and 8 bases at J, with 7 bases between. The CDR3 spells CASSEAREGYTF. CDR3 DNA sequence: TGTGCCAGCAGTGAAGCACGGGAAGGCTACACCTTC. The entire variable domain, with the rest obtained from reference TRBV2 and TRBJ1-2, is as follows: EPEVTQTPSHQVTQMGQEVILRCVPISNHLYFYWYRQILGQKVEFLVSFYNNEISEKSEIFDDQFSVERPDGSNFTLKIRSTKLEDSAMYFCASSEAREGYTFGSGTRLTVV.

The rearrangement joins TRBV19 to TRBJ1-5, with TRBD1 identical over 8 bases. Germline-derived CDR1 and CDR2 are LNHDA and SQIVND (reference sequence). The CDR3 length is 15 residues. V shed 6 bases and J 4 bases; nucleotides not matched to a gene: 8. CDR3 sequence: CASRPDRGGNQPQHF. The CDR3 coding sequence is TGTGCCAGTAGACCCGACAGGGGAGGGAATCAGCCCCAGCATTTT.

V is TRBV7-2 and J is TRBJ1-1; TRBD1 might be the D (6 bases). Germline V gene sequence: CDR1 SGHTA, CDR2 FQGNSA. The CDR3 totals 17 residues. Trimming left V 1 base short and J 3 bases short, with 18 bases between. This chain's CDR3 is CASSLEGRGRPDTEAFF. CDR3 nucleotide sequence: TGTGCCAGCAGCTTAGAGGGCAGGGGCCGGCCCGACACTGAAGCTTTCTTT.

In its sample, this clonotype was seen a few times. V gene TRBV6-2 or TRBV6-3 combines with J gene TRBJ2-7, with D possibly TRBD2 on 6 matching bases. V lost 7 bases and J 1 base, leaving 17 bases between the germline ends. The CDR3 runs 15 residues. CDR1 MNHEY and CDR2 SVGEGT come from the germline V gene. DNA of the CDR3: TGTGCCAGCACCCAGATGGCGGGGCCGTCCTACGAGCAGTACTTC. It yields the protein CASTQMAGPSYEQYF.

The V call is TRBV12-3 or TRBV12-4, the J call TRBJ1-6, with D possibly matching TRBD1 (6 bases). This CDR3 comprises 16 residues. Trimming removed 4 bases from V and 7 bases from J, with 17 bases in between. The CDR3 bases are TGTGCCAGCAGTTCATATGTAGGGAGGGGGAATTCACCCCTCCACTTT. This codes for CASSSYVGRGNSPLHF.

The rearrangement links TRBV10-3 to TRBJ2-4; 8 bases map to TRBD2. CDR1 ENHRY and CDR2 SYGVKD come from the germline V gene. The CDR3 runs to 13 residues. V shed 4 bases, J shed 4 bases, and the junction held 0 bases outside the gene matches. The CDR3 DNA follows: TGTGCCATCAGTGGCGGGGGGAAAAACATTCAGTACTTC. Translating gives CAISGGGKNIQYF.

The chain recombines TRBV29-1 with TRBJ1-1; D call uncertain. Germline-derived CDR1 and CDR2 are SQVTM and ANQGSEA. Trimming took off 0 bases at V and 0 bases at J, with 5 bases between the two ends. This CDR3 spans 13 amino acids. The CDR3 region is CSVEEQLNTEAFF. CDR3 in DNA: TGCAGCGTTGAAGAACAGCTGAACACTGAAGCTTTCTTT.

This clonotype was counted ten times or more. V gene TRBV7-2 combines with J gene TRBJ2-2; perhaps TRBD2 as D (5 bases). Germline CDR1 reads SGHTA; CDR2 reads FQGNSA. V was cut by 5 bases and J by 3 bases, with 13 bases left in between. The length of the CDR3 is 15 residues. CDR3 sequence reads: CASSPGLIHTGELFF. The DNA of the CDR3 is TGTGCCAGCAGCCCTGGACTGATTCACACCGGGGAGCTGTTTTTT. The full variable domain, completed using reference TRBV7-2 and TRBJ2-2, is GAGVSQSPSNKVTEKGKDVELRCDPISGHTALYWYRQSLGQGLEFLIYFQGNSAPDKSGLPSDRFSAERTGGSVSTLTIQRTQQEDSAVYLCASSPGLIHTGELFFGEGSRLTVL.